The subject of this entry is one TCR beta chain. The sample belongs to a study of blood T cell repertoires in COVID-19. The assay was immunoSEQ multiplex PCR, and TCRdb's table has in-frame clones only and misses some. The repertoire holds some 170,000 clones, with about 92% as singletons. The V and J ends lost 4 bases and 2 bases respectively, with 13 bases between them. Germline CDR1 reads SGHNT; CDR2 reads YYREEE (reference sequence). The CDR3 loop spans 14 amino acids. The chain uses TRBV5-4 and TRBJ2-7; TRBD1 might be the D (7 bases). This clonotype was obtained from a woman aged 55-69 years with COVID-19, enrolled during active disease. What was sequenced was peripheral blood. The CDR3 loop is CASSRGTEPYEQYF. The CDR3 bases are TGTGCCAGCAGCCGGGGGACAGAGCCCTACGAGCAGTACTTC.